This passage covers 30 T cell receptor beta chains from one sample sequenced in a study of CD8+ T cells in alopecia areata (dated by TCRdb to between 2017 and 2018). The time point label here, explained by the study, means: more than 3 weeks on oral tofacitinib. The meaning of the sample's treatment or condition label: oral pan-JAK inhibitor, 5-10 mg twice daily. Library prep was done by the immunoSEQ multiplex PCR assay. RNA was extracted from all samples and reverse transcribed into cDNA, which served as template for TCR sequencing. TCRdb re-hosts the immuneACCESS table, in-frame sequences only. Its copies lack some clones; in the studies checked, an unresolved V gene accounts for under half of them, and the cause for the rest is not known. This sample holds over 120,000 clones; less than 70% were observed only once. The top ten constitute around a sixth of the sample. The specimen was CD8+ T cells sorted from blood, collected at week 4, from a patient treated with tofacitinib. These receptors came from a human donor with alopecia areata.

The table lists this clone with a few counts. V gene TRBV15 combines with J gene TRBJ2-1, with D possibly TRBD1 on 5 matching bases. CDR3 length: 15 amino acids. Trimming took off 1 base at V and 5 bases at J, with 12 bases between the two ends. CDR1 LNHNV and CDR2 YYDKDF come from the germline V gene (reference sequence). CDR3 amino acids: CATSRVRGRNNEQFF. Written as DNA, the CDR3 is TGTGCCACCAGCAGAGTAAGGGGTCGGAACAATGAGCAGTTCTTC.

V and J are TRBV29-1 and TRBJ2-5; 8 nucleotides match TRBD2. This CDR3 is 13 amino acids long. J gave up 7 bases and V 4 bases, and 8 bases lay outside the gene matches. Germline values: CDR1 SQVTM, CDR2 ANQGSEA. The chain's CDR3 is CSVGSGREGTQYF. DNA of the CDR3: TGCAGCGTTGGATCCGGCCGGGAGGGGACCCAGTACTTC.

V usage is TRBV27 and J usage is TRBJ2-7; tentatively, D is TRBD2 (6 bases). Germline V CDR1 and CDR2: MNHEY, SMNVEV (reference sequence). The V gene lost 7 bases and the J gene lost 3 bases, with 13 bases spanning the gap. The CDR3 has 13 residues. The CDR3 loop is CASKGTGIYEQYF. The CDR3 coding sequence is TGTGCCAGCAAAGGGACTGGGATCTACGAGCAGTACTTC.

This chain joins TRBV9 and TRBJ2-1, with no clear D. Germline V lookup: CDR1 SGDLS, CDR2 YYNGEE. Trimming pared 3 bases from V and 8 bases from J, leaving 9 bases between. This CDR3 is 12 amino acids long. The CDR3 spells CASSAHSHEQFF. The CDR3 coding sequence is TGTGCCAGCAGCGCCCACTCCCATGAGCAGTTCTTC.

The chain links TRBV2 to TRBJ2-6; 10 positions agree with TRBD1. CDR1 is SNHLY, CDR2 FYNNEI, per germline. The CDR3 consists of 19 residues. J lost 1 base, V lost 2 bases, and 8 bases had no gene match. The CDR3 sequence is CASSEFTGQGSSGANVLTF. The CDR3 DNA reads TGTGCCAGCAGTGAATTTACGGGACAGGGGAGTTCTGGGGCCAACGTCCTGACTTTC.

The table lists this clone with a few counts. The DNA of the CDR3 is TGTGCCAGCAGCGGTCCGGGACAGGTGATCTATGGCTACACCTTC. It codes for CASSGPGQVIYGYTF. This chain joins TRBV7-9 and TRBJ1-2; 8 nucleotides line up with TRBD1. CDR1 is SEHNR, CDR2 FQNEAQ, per germline (reference sequence). The V and J ends lost 5 bases and 4 bases, in that order; junction bases with no gene match: 9. The CDR3 consists of 15 residues.

The J gene is TRBJ1-1, the V gene TRBV20-1, with D perhaps TRBD1 (6 bases). This CDR3 is built from 11 residues. Germline V gene sequence: CDR1 DFQATT, CDR2 SNEGSKA (reference sequence). Deletions cut 6 bases from V and 4 bases from J, with 9 bases between. The DNA for the CDR3 is TGCAGTGCCGTCAGGGGCACTGAAGCTTTCTTT. It encodes CSAVRGTEAFF.

The gene calls are TRBV13 and TRBJ1-2, with 7 bases lining up with TRBD1. Unmatched junction bases numbered 2, after V lost 4 bases and J lost 3 bases. Germline V gene lookup returns CDR1 PRHDT and CDR2 FYEKMQ (reference sequence). The CDR3 loop spans 13 amino acids. The CDR3 sequence is CASSSDRDYGYTF. CDR3 in DNA: TGTGCCAGCAGCTCCGACAGGGACTATGGCTACACCTTC.

The chain joins TRBV5-1 to TRBJ2-4, with D perhaps TRBD1 (5 bases). The ends were cut back, 0 bases at V and 0 bases at J, with 10 bases in the middle. CDR3 length: 16 residues. Germline values: CDR1 SGHRS, CDR2 YFSETQ. This CDR3 is CASSLDRPLAKNIQYF. DNA for the CDR3: TGCGCCAGCAGCTTGGACAGGCCCTTAGCCAAAAACATTCAGTACTTC.

The chain joins TRBV30 to TRBJ2-3; D ambiguous. Per the germline V gene, CDR1 is GTSNPN and CDR2 is SVGIG (reference sequence). The CDR3 runs 16 residues. V was clipped by 2 bases and J by 2 bases, with 17 bases between them. The CDR3 region has the DNA TGTGCCTGGAGTCCGTATACTCGGTACGACACAGATACGCAGTATTTT. Translation: CAWSPYTRYDTDTQYF.

The V gene is TRBV2, the J gene TRBJ2-3; the D is unclear. Germline V gene data show CDR1 as SNHLY and CDR2 as FYNNEI. V was clipped by 1 base and J by 6 bases, with 8 bases between them. This CDR3 has 13 amino acids. The CDR3 bases are TGTGCCAGCAGTGAAGGGCGAGACGATACGCAGTATTTT. Encoded protein: CASSEGRDDTQYF.

The chain recombines TRBV9 with TRBJ2-1; no reliable D call. Trimming removed 3 bases at V and 5 bases at J, with 12 bases between. CDR3 length equals 14 residues. In germline, CDR1 is SGDLS, CDR2 YYNGEE. CDR3 sequence: CASSGAGVDNEQFF. In DNA, the CDR3 is TGTGCCAGCAGCGGGGCCGGCGTGGACAATGAGCAGTTCTTC.

The chain couples TRBV4-1 to TRBJ2-7, with TRBD1 identical over 8 bases. V shed 4 bases and J 6 bases; nucleotides not matched to a gene: 11. There are 15 residues in the CDR3. Germline V gene lookup returns CDR1 MGHRA and CDR2 YSYEKL. The CDR3: CASSPSGGAPLEQYF. The CDR3 nucleotides are TGCGCCAGCAGCCCCTCAGGGGGCGCGCCTCTCGAGCAGTACTTC.

The table lists this clone with a few counts. CDR3 sequence: CAISEFRASLEKDTQYF. CDR3 bases: TGTGCCATCAGTGAGTTTCGGGCTAGCCTAGAGAAAGATACGCAGTATTTT. The chain recombines TRBV10-3 with TRBJ2-3, with a tentative D call TRBD2 (5 bases). Trimming removed 1 base from V and 5 bases from J, with 19 bases in between. Germline V gene lookup returns CDR1 ENHRY and CDR2 SYGVKD. The CDR3 loop spans 17 amino acids.

J is TRBJ1-1 and V is TRBV27; a weak D match, TRBD1 (6 bases). The germline CDR1 and CDR2 sequences are MNHEY and SMNVEV (reference sequence). Trimming took 0 bases from V and 3 from J, leaving 11 bases between them. This CDR3 is built from 15 residues. CDR3 region: CASSLSGGPYTEAFF. The CDR3 DNA is TGTGCCAGCAGTTTATCCGGGGGGCCATACACTGAAGCTTTCTTT.

The V call is TRBV7-9, the J call TRBJ2-7; D is possibly TRBD1 (5 bases). The CDR3 consists of 14 residues. The germline CDR1 and CDR2 sequences are SEHNR and FQNEAQ (reference sequence). The ends were cut back, 1 base at V and 3 bases at J, with 10 bases in the middle. The CDR3 sequence: CASSLVDTDYEQYF. CDR3 sequence (DNA): TGTGCCAGCAGCTTAGTGGACACCGACTACGAGCAGTACTTC.

The CDR3 region has the DNA TGCGCCAGCAGCTTGGAAACAGGGGGTCCTGAAGCTTTCTTT. Amino acid sequence: CASSLETGGPEAFF. The chain is built from TRBV5-1 and TRBJ1-1; 8 nucleotides line up with TRBD1. V gave up 0 bases and J gave up 6 bases; unmatched junction bases: 4. This CDR3 has 14 residues. Germline lookup yields CDR1 SGHRS and CDR2 YFSETQ.

The rearrangement links TRBV27 to TRBJ2-2; unclear D gene. The CDR3 loop spans 14 amino acids. The germline V gene encodes CDR1 MNHEY and CDR2 SMNVEV (reference sequence). V lost 4 bases, J lost 3 bases, and 9 bases lay in between. DNA of the CDR3: TGTGCCAGCAGTTCATACCGAGACACCGGGGAGCTGTTTTTT. Translating it yields CASSSYRDTGELFF.

This clone was seen more than once but under ten times. The V call is TRBV14, the J call TRBJ2-5; 8 nucleotides match TRBD2. CDR1 is SGHDN and CDR2 is FVKESK in the germline V gene. There are 16 residues in the CDR3. J lost 1 base, V lost 0 bases, and 4 bases had no gene match. The CDR3 is CASSQEDREGQETQYF. In DNA form, the CDR3 reads TGTGCCAGCAGCCAAGAGGATCGGGAGGGCCAAGAGACCCAGTACTTC.

The chain's CDR3 is CAWSPGNIQYF. The CDR3 nucleotides read TGTGCCTGGAGTCCGGGTAACATTCAGTACTTC. The chain couples TRBV30 to TRBJ2-4, with D hard to call. The CDR3 runs 11 residues. Deletions cut 2 bases from V and 7 bases from J, with 6 bases between. Per the germline V gene, CDR1 is GTSNPN and CDR2 is SVGIG (reference sequence).

The chain carries TRBV30 and TRBJ2-3, with no clear D. Trimming cost V 3 bases and J 2 bases, with 6 bases left between them. Germline V gene data show CDR1 as GTSNPN and CDR2 as SVGIG (reference sequence). The CDR3 is made up of 12 amino acids. The CDR3 spells CAWSFTTDTQYF. Here the CDR3 DNA reads TGTGCCTGGAGCTTTACCACAGATACGCAGTATTTT.

This clone is medium-sized. This chain joins TRBV4-1 and TRBJ2-2; no reliable D call. Germline CDR1 is MGHRA and CDR2 is YSYEKL. Trimming removed 5 bases at V and 1 base at J, with 8 bases between. This CDR3 has 14 residues. The CDR3 is CASSYGENTGELFF. CDR3 nucleotide sequence: TGCGCCAGCAGCTATGGGGAGAACACCGGGGAGCTGTTTTTT.

A few counts support this clone. The gene calls are TRBV27 and TRBJ1-2, with TRBD1 matching over 7 bases. V gave up 5 bases and J gave up 3 bases; unmatched junction bases: 0. There are 12 residues in the CDR3. Germline loops: CDR1 MNHEY, CDR2 SMNVEV (reference sequence). CDR3 protein: CASSQGDYGYTF. In nucleotides, the CDR3 is TGTGCCAGCAGTCAGGGGGACTATGGCTACACCTTC.

The rearrangement uses TRBV5-4 and TRBJ2-2, with D unresolved. CDR1 and CDR2 from the germline V gene are SGHNT and YYREEE (reference sequence). Trimming cost V 0 bases and J 7 bases, with 7 bases left between them. This CDR3 is 13 amino acids long. The CDR3 protein is CASSLGSSGELFF. CDR3 DNA: TGTGCCAGCAGCTTGGGATCGAGCGGGGAGCTGTTTTTT.

The rearrangement joins TRBV19 to TRBJ1-5; 8 bases map to TRBD1. From germline, CDR1 is LNHDA and CDR2 SQIVND (reference sequence). The J segment lost 4 bases and the V segment lost 7 bases, leaving 6 bases of the junction unmatched. The CDR3 length is 14 residues. The CDR3 spells CASIPQGGNQPQHF. CDR3 in DNA: TGTGCCAGTATCCCACAGGGGGGTAATCAGCCCCAGCATTTT.

This chain joins TRBV5-6 and TRBJ1-1, with D possibly TRBD1 on 5 matching bases. This CDR3 is 15 amino acids long. Trimming stripped 4 bases from V and 1 base from J, with 14 bases between. Per germline, CDR1 SGHDT and CDR2 YYEEEE. The CDR3 coding sequence is TGTGCCAGCAGCCATGTGAATACAGGGAACACTGAAGCTTTCTTT. Its translation is CASSHVNTGNTEAFF.

CDR3 amino acids: CASPSLDGDTQYF. CDR3 DNA sequence: TGTGCCAGCCCCTCACTCGATGGGGATACGCAGTATTTT. The chain combines TRBV11-2 with TRBJ2-3; D is unclear. The CDR3 extends over 13 amino acids. Germline assignment: CDR1 SGHAT and CDR2 FQNNGV. V dropped 8 bases and J dropped 6 bases, with 15 bases sitting between them.

V gene TRBV5-4 combines with J gene TRBJ1-6, with D possibly matching TRBD1 (5 bases). This CDR3 has 14 amino acids. Trimming stripped 0 bases from V and 7 bases from J, with 8 bases between. Germline-derived CDR1 and CDR2 are SGHNT and YYREEE (reference sequence). CDR3 amino acids: CASSLGTTNSPLHF. The CDR3 DNA sequence: TGTGCCAGCAGCTTGGGGACAACGAATTCACCCCTCCACTTT.

V is TRBV30 and J is TRBJ2-2; D is ambiguous. Per the germline V gene, CDR1 is GTSNPN and CDR2 is SVGIG (reference sequence). The CDR3 runs 11 residues. V gave up 4 bases and J gave up 9 bases, with 9 bases separating them. CDR3 in amino acids: CAWTQDRELFF. The CDR3 nucleotides are TGTGCCTGGACTCAAGATAGGGAGCTGTTTTTT. The full variable domain, completed using reference TRBV30 and TRBJ2-2, is SQTIHQWPATLVQPVGSPLSLECTVEGTSNPNLYWYRQAAGRGLQLLFYSVGIGQISSEVPQNLSASRPQDRQFILSSKKLLLSDSGFYLCAWTQDRELFFGEGSRLTVL.

This clone was found a few times. The chain uses TRBV11-3 and TRBJ2-2; 12 bases match TRBD1. The V gene's germline CDR1 is SGHNT and CDR2 YENEEA. There are 19 residues in the CDR3. V lost 6 bases, J lost 3 bases, and 14 bases stayed unmatched. Here the CDR3 DNA reads TGTGCCAGCAGAAAATGGGGACAGGGGGCAGCGAAGTACACCGGGGAGCTGTTTTTT. This codes for CASRKWGQGAAKYTGELFF.